This passage covers 10 T cell receptor beta chains from one sample sequenced in a study of identical twins (TCRdb year 2016). Receptor amplification or capture employed 5' RACE. The sequencer was an Illumina HiSeq 2000. TCRdb reran the public reads through fastp at Q25 and MiXCR, keeping productive beta chains. Every distinct CDR3 protein forms one entry, paired with its most common genes and DNA. This sample holds some 790,000 distinct CDR3 sequences; approximately 18% were observed only once. Of the sample, around 13% falls within the top ten clones. These records were also assigned to another study, of T cells expressing NK-cell markers.

Sequenced input: PBMCs. The receptor source for this set is a woman aged 18-29 years in good health.

The V gene is TRBV11-3, the J gene TRBJ2-2; the match to TRBD1 covers 10 bases. The ends lost 5 bases at V and 7 bases at J; junction bases unmatched: 7. CDR3 length: 15 residues. Germline V gives CDR1 SGHNT, CDR2 YENEEA. CDR3 nucleotides: TGTGCCAGCAGCACCTCCGGGACAGGGGTCGGGGAGCTGTTTTTT. Residues: CASSTSGTGVGELFF.

There are a few counts of this clonotype. This rearrangement joins TRBV7-9 to TRBJ2-5; tentatively, D is TRBD2 (5 bases). The CDR3 is 14 amino acids. Germline CDR1 is SEHNR and CDR2 is FQNEAQ (reference sequence). The V gene lost 4 bases and the J gene lost 1 base, with 10 bases spanning the gap. CDR3 sequence (DNA): TGTGCCAGCAGCTCCCTAGCATCCCAAGAGACCCAGTACTTC. Translating gives CASSSLASQETQYF.

There are a few counts of this clonotype. CDR3 in DNA: TGCGCCAGCAGCCGTTCGGCCCAATTCACAGATACGCAGTATTTT. Translating it yields CASSRSAQFTDTQYF. V and J are TRBV5-1 and TRBJ2-3; D ambiguous. CDR1 and CDR2 (germline): SGHRS, YFSETQ. The length of the CDR3 is 15 residues. Trimming removed 4 bases at V and 2 bases at J, with 14 bases between.

The CDR3 bases are TGTGCCAGCAGCGAATTAAGTGGTCCGATCTACGAGCAGTACTTC. This codes for CASSELSGPIYEQYF. V usage is TRBV7-6 and J usage is TRBJ2-7, with D unclear. Germline assignment: CDR1 SGHVS and CDR2 FNYEAQ. V was clipped by 5 bases and J by 3 bases, with 17 bases between them. This CDR3 comprises 15 residues.

This clonotype was counted a few times. The chain carries TRBV7-1 and TRBJ2-1; TRBD1 matches 10 bases. TRBV7-1 is an open reading frame whose function is uncertain. The V gene end was trimmed by 3 bases and the J gene end by 0 bases; junction bases not matched to a gene: 20. CDR3 length: 22 amino acids. The CDR3 protein is CASSSQLTRTGGTQGSYNEQFF. CDR3 in DNA: TGTGCCAGCAGCTCGCAATTGACCCGGACAGGGGGTACTCAGGGCTCCTACAATGAGCAGTTCTTC.

The chain links TRBV7-2 to TRBJ2-2; D not certain. The ends were cut back, 2 bases at V and 9 bases at J, with 7 bases in the middle. In germline, CDR1 is SGHTA, CDR2 FQGNSA. CDR3 length: 12 residues. The CDR3 is CASSLNQRELFF. The DNA for the CDR3 is TGTGCCAGCAGCTTAAACCAACGGGAGCTGTTTTTT.

This clonotype was found many times. The chain combines TRBV5-1 with TRBJ2-1, with 10 bases matching TRBD1. This CDR3 spans 15 amino acids. CDR1 is SGHRS and CDR2 is YFSETQ in the germline V gene. V dropped 4 bases and J dropped 1; count of bases not matched to a gene: 2. The CDR3 region is CASSEGQGSYNEQFF. The CDR3 DNA reads TGCGCCAGCAGCGAGGGACAGGGGTCCTACAATGAGCAGTTCTTC.

This clonotype was seen more than once but under ten times. V and J are TRBV6-1 and TRBJ1-4; D is perhaps TRBD1 (6 bases). Germline V gives CDR1 MNHNS, CDR2 SASEGT. V was cut by 7 bases and J by 3 bases, with 15 bases left in between. The CDR3 contains 15 residues. CDR3 sequence reads: CASTDWGAANEKLFF. The CDR3 DNA reads as TGTGCCAGCACCGATTGGGGGGCAGCTAATGAAAAACTGTTTTTT.

Comments on this clonotype: A single base separates this from a much larger clone, so it may be a read error. The rearrangement uses TRBV5-1 and TRBJ2-5; 10 positions agree with TRBD1. The CDR3 runs to 15 residues. Germline CDR1 and CDR2: SGHRS and YFSETQ. V shed 0 bases and J 4 bases; nucleotides not matched to a gene: 3. The DNA for the CDR3 is TGCGCCAGCAGCTTGGCCGGGACAGGGGTAGAGACCCAGTACTTC. It yields the protein CASSLAGTGVETQYF.

This clonotype was picked up many times. The rearrangement uses TRBV5-5 and TRBJ2-3; the match to TRBD1 covers 7 bases. CDR3 length equals 14 residues. Trimming cost V 8 bases and J 2 bases; bases outside gene matches: 8. The germline CDR1 and CDR2 sequences are SGHKS and YYEKEE (reference sequence). The CDR3 sequence is CASSRQGTTDTQYF. CDR3 DNA: TGTGCCAGTAGCAGACAGGGTACCACAGATACGCAGTATTTT.